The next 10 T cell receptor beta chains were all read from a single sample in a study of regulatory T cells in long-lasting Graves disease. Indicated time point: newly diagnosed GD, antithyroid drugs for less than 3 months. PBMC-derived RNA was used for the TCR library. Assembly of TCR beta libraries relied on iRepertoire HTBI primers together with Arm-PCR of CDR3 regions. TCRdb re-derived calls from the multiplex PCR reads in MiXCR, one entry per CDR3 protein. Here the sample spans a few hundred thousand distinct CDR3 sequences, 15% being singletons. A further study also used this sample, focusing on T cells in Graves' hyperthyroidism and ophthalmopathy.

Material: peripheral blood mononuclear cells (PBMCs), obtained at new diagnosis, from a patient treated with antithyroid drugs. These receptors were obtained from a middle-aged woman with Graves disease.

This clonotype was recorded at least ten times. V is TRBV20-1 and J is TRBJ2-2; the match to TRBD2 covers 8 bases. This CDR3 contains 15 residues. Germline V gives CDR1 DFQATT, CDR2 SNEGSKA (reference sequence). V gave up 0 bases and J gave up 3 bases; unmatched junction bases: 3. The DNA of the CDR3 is TGCAGTGCTAGAGAACGGCGGGGGGACACCGGGGAGCTGTTTTTT. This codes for CSARERRGDTGELFF.

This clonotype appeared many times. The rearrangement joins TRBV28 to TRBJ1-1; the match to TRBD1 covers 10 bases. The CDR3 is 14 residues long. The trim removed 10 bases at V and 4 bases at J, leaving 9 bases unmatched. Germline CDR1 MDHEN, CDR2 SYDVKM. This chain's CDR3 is CATSGQGLITEAFF. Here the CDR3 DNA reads TGTGCCACCTCGGGACAGGGGCTAATCACTGAAGCTTTCTTT.

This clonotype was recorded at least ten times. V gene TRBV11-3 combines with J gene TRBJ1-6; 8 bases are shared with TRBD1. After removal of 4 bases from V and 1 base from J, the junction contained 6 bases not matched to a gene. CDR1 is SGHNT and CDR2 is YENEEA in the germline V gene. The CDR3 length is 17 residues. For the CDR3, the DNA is TGTGCCAGCAGCTATGACAGGGGAGTATCCTATAATTCACCCCTCCACTTT. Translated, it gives CASSYDRGVSYNSPLHF.

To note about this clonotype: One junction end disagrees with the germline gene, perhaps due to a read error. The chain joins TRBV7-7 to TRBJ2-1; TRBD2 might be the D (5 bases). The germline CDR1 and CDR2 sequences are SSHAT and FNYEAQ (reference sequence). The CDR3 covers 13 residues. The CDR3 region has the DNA TGTGCTAGCAGCTTACAGCGGTACAATGAGCAGTTCTTC. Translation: CASSLQRYNEQFF.

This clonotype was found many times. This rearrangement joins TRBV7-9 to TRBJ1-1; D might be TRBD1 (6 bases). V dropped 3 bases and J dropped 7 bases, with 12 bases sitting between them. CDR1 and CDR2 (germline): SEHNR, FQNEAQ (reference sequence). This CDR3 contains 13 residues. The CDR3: CASSLLRGDEAFF. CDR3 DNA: TGTGCCAGCAGCTTGCTAAGGGGGGATGAAGCTTTCTTT.

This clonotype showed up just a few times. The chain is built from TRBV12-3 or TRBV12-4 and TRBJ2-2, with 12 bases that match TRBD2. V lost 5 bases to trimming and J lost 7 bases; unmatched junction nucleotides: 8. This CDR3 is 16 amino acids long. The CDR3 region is CASSVRLAGGGGELFF. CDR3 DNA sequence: TGTGCCAGCAGTGTCCGGCTAGCGGGAGGGGGCGGGGAGCTGTTTTTT.

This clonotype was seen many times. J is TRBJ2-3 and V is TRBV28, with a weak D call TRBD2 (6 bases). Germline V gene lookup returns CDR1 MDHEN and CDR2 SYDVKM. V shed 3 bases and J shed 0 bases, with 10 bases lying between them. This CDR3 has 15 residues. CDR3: CASSFSGFSTDTQYF. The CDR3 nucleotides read TGTGCCAGCAGTTTTAGCGGATTTAGCACAGATACGCAGTATTTT.

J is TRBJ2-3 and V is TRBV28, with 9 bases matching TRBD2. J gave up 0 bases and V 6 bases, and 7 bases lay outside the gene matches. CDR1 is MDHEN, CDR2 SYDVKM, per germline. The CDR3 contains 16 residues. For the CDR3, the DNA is TGTGCCAGCAGCGCCCTGACTAGCGGTAGCACAGATACGCAGTATTTT. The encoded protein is CASSALTSGSTDTQYF.

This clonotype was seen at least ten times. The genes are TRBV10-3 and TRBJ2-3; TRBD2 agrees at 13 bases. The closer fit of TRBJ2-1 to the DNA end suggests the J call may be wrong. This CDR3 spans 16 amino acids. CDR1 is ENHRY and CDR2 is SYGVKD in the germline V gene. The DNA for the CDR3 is TGTGCCATCAGTGACACTAGCGGGAGGGCCCTCGGTGAGCAGTTCTTC. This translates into CAISDTSGRALGEQFF.

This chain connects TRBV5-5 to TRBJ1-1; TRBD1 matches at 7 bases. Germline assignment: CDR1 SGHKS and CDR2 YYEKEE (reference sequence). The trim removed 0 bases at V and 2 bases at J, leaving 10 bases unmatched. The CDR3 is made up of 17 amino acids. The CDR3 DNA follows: TGTGCCAGCAGCTTGGTGCGGACAGGATACGATAACACTGAAGCTTTCTTT. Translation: CASSLVRTGYDNTEAFF. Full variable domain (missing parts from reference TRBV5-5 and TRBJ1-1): DAGVTQSPTHLIKTRGQQVTLRCSPISGHKSVSWYQQVLGQGPQFIFQYYEKEERGRGNFPDRFSARQFPNYSSELNVNALLLGDSALYLCASSLVRTGYDNTEAFFGQGTRLTVV.